Presented here are 18 T cell receptor beta chains from one specimen sequenced in a study of post-analysis software for immune sequencing data. Overall study findings and caveats: Patients showed TRBV5-6, TRBV5-1 and TRBV20-1 among about five TRBV segments more frequent than in controls.

No antigen is known for these receptors. Carried by the TCR beta cDNA libraries were unique molecular identifiers. TCRdb reanalysed the PCR reads using MiXCR and keeps one entry per CDR3 protein. The sample has 820,000 or so distinct CDR3 sequences, about 53% seen once. The specimen sequenced was blood. These receptors were collected from a girl aged 10-17 years with multiple sclerosis.

The gene calls are TRBV7-9 and TRBJ2-7; D call uncertain. The assigned J gene may be wrong: the sequence end matches TRBJ2-1 better. CDR1 is SEHNR, CDR2 FQNEAQ, per germline (reference sequence). The CDR3 has 16 amino acids. Here the CDR3 reads CASSLPRVDGYNEQFF. The DNA for the CDR3 is TGTGCCAGCAGCTTACCGAGAGTGGATGGCTACAATGAGCAGTTCTTC.

The chain is built from TRBV6-1 and TRBJ2-7; D call uncertain. The CDR3 covers 15 residues. The V gene lost 5 bases and the J gene lost 2 bases, with 16 bases spanning the gap. CDR1 and CDR2 (germline): MNHNS, SASEGT. CDR3 region: CASSRTDSRTYEQYF. DNA of the CDR3: TGTGCCAGCAGTAGGACCGATTCCAGGACCTACGAGCAGTACTTC.

The chain carries TRBV7-2 and TRBJ1-2; D unclear. The CDR3 has 13 amino acids. CDR1 and CDR2 (germline): SGHTA, FQGNSA. V gave up 1 base and J gave up 7 bases, with 10 bases separating them. CDR3 DNA sequence: TGTGCCAGCAGCTTAGTCACACGGACTGGCTACACCTTC. It codes for CASSLVTRTGYTF.

There are a few counts of this clonotype. The chain couples TRBV2 to TRBJ1-2; no definite D call. This CDR3 is 14 amino acids long. V lost 2 bases to trimming and J lost 2 bases, with 9 bases between them. CDR1 and CDR2 from the germline V gene are SNHLY and FYNNEI. The CDR3 nucleotides read TGTGCCAGCAGTGAACTGACGGCGAACTATGGCTACACCTTC. Translated: CASSELTANYGYTF.

This clonotype showed up just a few times. The chain joins TRBV4-1 to TRBJ2-7; no clear D. This CDR3 is built from 13 residues. CDR1 and CDR2 (germline): MGHRA, YSYEKL. Trimming shortened V by 8 bases and J by 6 bases, and 17 bases separated the two germline ends. The CDR3 sequence: CASHDISTFEQYF. Written as DNA, the CDR3 is TGCGCCAGCCATGACATCTCAACCTTCGAGCAGTACTTC.

This clonotype was seen more than once but under ten times. The chain couples TRBV3-1 to TRBJ2-6; D possibly corresponds to TRBD2 (6 bases). In germline, CDR1 is LGHDT, CDR2 YNNKEL (reference sequence). The CDR3 loop spans 17 amino acids. V was clipped by 1 base and J by 0 bases, with 10 bases between them. CDR3 residues: CASSQVGDFSGANVLTF. The DNA of the CDR3 is TGTGCCAGCAGCCAAGTTGGGGACTTCTCTGGGGCCAACGTCCTGACTTTC.

Only a few counts were recorded for this clonotype. The genes are TRBV7-2 and TRBJ2-5, with 12 bases that match TRBD2. This CDR3 comprises 17 residues. CDR1 is SGHTA and CDR2 is FQGNSA in the germline V gene. The V gene end was trimmed by 3 bases and the J gene end by 11 bases; junction bases not matched to a gene: 16. The CDR3 sequence: CASSLVPSGGGSVEQYF. The CDR3 nucleotides are TGTGCCAGCAGCTTGGTCCCTAGCGGGGGGGGTTCGGTTGAGCAGTACTTC.

This chain links TRBV20-1 with TRBJ2-6; TRBD1 matches 9 bases. Germline-derived CDR1 and CDR2 are DFQATT and SNEGSKA (reference sequence). This CDR3 has 18 residues. After removal of 3 bases from V and 2 bases from J, the junction contained 11 bases not matched to a gene. CDR3 sequence (DNA): TGCAGTGCTAGTCCTTCGACAGGGGGGGTACCTGGGGCCAACGTCCTGACTTTC. Encoded protein: CSASPSTGGVPGANVLTF.

In regard to this clonotype: One end of the junction varies from germline; a read error may be responsible. The chain is built from TRBV20-1 and TRBJ2-7; D not resolved. CDR1 and CDR2 (germline): DFQATT, SNEGSKA (reference sequence). CDR3 length: 15 amino acids. In nucleotides, the CDR3 is TGCAGGGCTAGAGATTGGGGTGCCCCAACCTCCGAGCAGTACTTC. Encoded protein: CRARDWGAPTSEQYF.

This clonotype was seen only a few times. The chain joins TRBV29-1 to TRBJ2-1; perhaps TRBD2 as D (5 bases). Between the trimmed V and J ends, which lost 7 bases and 10 bases, there was a span of 26 bases. There are 15 residues in the CDR3. CDR1 is SQVTM and CDR2 is ANQGSEA in the germline V gene. The CDR3 loop reads CSAIPTMSKDYEQFF. CDR3 DNA: TGCAGCGCAATCCCGACGATGTCAAAAGACTACGAGCAGTTCTTC.

This chain joins TRBV5-1 and TRBJ2-7, with TRBD2 matching over 13 bases. The length of the CDR3 is 14 residues. V trimming: 3 bases; J trimming: 10 bases; junction bases outside the gene matches: 7. Germline CDR1 reads SGHRS; CDR2 reads YFSETQ. In nucleotides, the CDR3 is TGCGCCAGCAGCTACGGACTAGCGGGGGTAATTCAGTACTTC. Amino acid sequence: CASSYGLAGVIQYF.

The chain recombines TRBV5-1 with TRBJ2-3; D possibly corresponds to TRBD2 (5 bases). V lost 2 bases and J 5 bases, leaving 9 bases between the germline ends. CDR1 and CDR2 from the germline V gene are SGHRS and YFSETQ. The CDR3 is 13 amino acids. CDR3 sequence (DNA): TGCGCCAGCAGCTTCTCCGGGGTAGATACGCAGTATTTT. Encoded protein: CASSFSGVDTQYF. The full variable domain, in which reference TRBV5-1 and TRBJ2-3 provide the parts outside the CDR3, is KAGVTQTPRYLIKTRGQQVTLSCSPISGHRSVSWYQQTPGQGLQFLFEYFSETQRNKGNFPGRFSGRQFSNSRSEMNVSTLELGDSALYLCASSFSGVDTQYFGPGTRLTVL.

The chain links TRBV5-5 to TRBJ1-4; a weak D match, TRBD1 (6 bases). Germline V gene sequence: CDR1 SGHKS, CDR2 YYEKEE (reference sequence). The CDR3 spans 16 residues. V lost 4 bases, J lost 1 base, and 14 bases lay in between. The CDR3 nucleotides read TGTGCCAGCAGCCTTAACAGGGCTGGAACTAATGAAAAACTGTTTTTT. Its translation is CASSLNRAGTNEKLFF.

The CDR3 sequence: CASAGLAAYNEQFF. The CDR3 DNA follows: TGCGCCAGCGCGGGACTGGCAGCCTACAATGAGCAGTTCTTC. J is TRBJ2-1 and V is TRBV5-1; tentatively, D is TRBD2 (6 bases). With 7 bases removed from V and 2 bases from J, the gap between germline ends came to 13 bases. The germline V gene has CDR1 SGHRS and CDR2 YFSETQ. The CDR3 is 14 amino acids.

The gene calls are TRBV12-3 or TRBV12-4 and TRBJ2-6; unclear D gene. V lost 5 bases and J lost 0, with 11 bases in between. The CDR3 contains 16 residues. CDR3 amino acids: CASSQPTISGANVLTF. In DNA, the CDR3 is TGTGCCAGCAGTCAACCAACCATCTCTGGGGCCAACGTCCTGACTTTC.

The chain has TRBV20-1 and TRBJ2-7; perhaps TRBD1 as D (6 bases). This CDR3 comprises 11 residues. CDR1 is DFQATT and CDR2 is SNEGSKA in the germline V gene (reference sequence). V was clipped by 8 bases and J by 3 bases, with 11 bases between them. The CDR3 loop reads CSSARGYEQYF. The CDR3 DNA follows: TGCAGTTCGGCCAGGGGCTACGAGCAGTACTTC.

The rearrangement links TRBV11-2 to TRBJ1-1; TRBD1 agrees at 8 bases. The junction had 9 bases not matched to a gene; V was cut back by 5 bases and J by 4 bases. From germline, CDR1 is SGHAT and CDR2 FQNNGV. The CDR3 length is 15 residues. CDR3 coding DNA: TGTGCCAGCAGCCAGGGGGCCAGCGGCGCCACTGAAGCTTTCTTT. Protein product: CASSQGASGATEAFF.

The gene calls are TRBV29-1 and TRBJ2-7; TRBD2 matches at 13 bases. The CDR3 covers 15 residues. Germline CDR1 reads SQVTM; CDR2 reads ANQGSEA. V lost 7 bases to trimming and J lost 2 bases; unmatched junction nucleotides: 8. The CDR3 sequence is CSAGPGTSGTYEQYF. The CDR3 nucleotides read TGCAGCGCAGGGCCCGGGACTAGCGGGACCTACGAGCAGTACTTC.